This T cell receptor beta chain emerged from a study of beta chain features in type 1 diabetes. Overall study findings and caveats: Shorter TCRB CDR3s, moderately but significantly so, were found in Type 1 diabetes patients in all four CD4+ subsets.

Isolated RNA was reverse transcribed in full, so expressed TCRB transcripts were sequenced. The method was immunoSEQ multiplex PCR; TCRdb's version includes in-frame clones alone and lacks a portion of them. The repertoire holds approximately 100,000 clones, with approximately 30% as singletons. This clone was counted once. Its cognate antigen is unknown. The V gene lost 0 bases and the J gene lost 6 bases, with 6 bases spanning the gap. The CDR3 spans 11 residues. The germline V gene has CDR1 GTSNPN and CDR2 SVGIG (reference sequence). The chain links TRBV30 to TRBJ2-7, with D hard to call. Sequences were obtained from central memory CD4+ T cells from blood. The sequence was collected from a woman between 18 and 30 years old with type 1 diabetes. This CDR3 reads CAWSVVSEQYF. The CDR3 region has the DNA TGTGCCTGGAGTGTAGTCAGCGAGCAGTACTTC.